The 22 T cell receptor beta chains presented below share a single source sample, sequenced in a study of blood T cell repertoires in COVID-19. Generated by immunoSEQ multiplex PCR, the TCRdb table keeps only in-frame clones and is missing some. The repertoire has 200,000 or so clones, 88% of them found once; the top ten carry approximately 2.3%. The sequencing input was PBMCs or T cells enriched from blood (not recorded which). The receptors were sampled from a woman aged 40 to 49 with acute COVID-19.

The chain links TRBV6-5 to TRBJ1-5; D perhaps matches TRBD1 (6 bases). The V gene lost 6 bases and the J gene lost 0 bases, with 12 bases spanning the gap. The CDR3 covers 15 residues. Germline V CDR1 and CDR2: MNHEY, SVGAGI. In nucleotides, the CDR3 is TGTGCCAGCAGCGAGGGGGGGCTTAGCAATCAGCCCCAGCATTTT. Its translation is CASSEGGLSNQPQHF.

The chain recombines TRBV5-1 with TRBJ1-6, with D unclear. Between the trimmed V and J ends, which lost 0 bases and 13 bases, there was a span of 8 bases. Germline CDR1 is SGHRS and CDR2 is YFSETQ. This CDR3 comprises 12 residues. The CDR3 region has the DNA TGCGCCAGCAGCTTGGATATGTCGCCCCTCCACTTT. It translates to CASSLDMSPLHF.

The CDR3 loop reads CASSLRGGDTEAFF. Written as DNA, the CDR3 is TGTGCCAGCAGCCTCCGAGGGGGGGACACTGAAGCTTTCTTT. The chain employs TRBV3-1 (or the pseudogene TRBV3-2) and TRBJ1-1, with D perhaps TRBD1 (6 bases). Trimming stripped 4 bases from V and 3 bases from J, with 12 bases between. CDR1 is LGHDT and CDR2 is YNNKEL in the germline V gene (reference sequence). This CDR3 is built from 14 residues.

The CDR3 region is CASSDEVYSNQPQHF. The DNA of the CDR3 is TGCGCCAGCAGTGACGAGGTCTATAGCAATCAGCCCCAGCATTTT. This chain joins TRBV10-1 and TRBJ1-5, with D unresolved. Deletions cut 3 bases from V and 0 bases from J, with 9 bases between. Germline CDR1 is WNHNN and CDR2 is SYGVQD (reference sequence). The CDR3 sequence is 15 residues long.

This chain joins TRBV15 and TRBJ1-4, with D tentatively TRBD1 (5 bases). This CDR3 has 16 amino acids. From germline, CDR1 is LNHNV and CDR2 YYDKDF (reference sequence). The V gene lost 0 bases and the J gene lost 2 bases, with 10 bases spanning the gap. CDR3 sequence: CATSRDGGLTNEKLFF. The CDR3 DNA sequence: TGTGCCACCAGCAGAGATGGGGGGTTGACTAATGAAAAACTGTTTTTT.

The chain recombines TRBV2 with TRBJ1-1; TRBD1 agrees at 7 bases. CDR3 length equals 12 residues. The germline V gene has CDR1 SNHLY and CDR2 FYNNEI. With V trimmed by 8 bases and J by 7 bases, 7 bases remained unmatched. CDR3 loop: CASDRASREAFF. In DNA form, the CDR3 reads TGTGCCAGCGACAGGGCCTCCCGTGAAGCTTTCTTT.

The V and J genes are TRBV5-8 and TRBJ2-5, with D tentatively TRBD1 (7 bases). There are 15 residues in the CDR3. Trimming shortened V by 0 bases and J by 3 bases, and 12 bases separated the two germline ends. Germline V gene data show CDR1 as SGHTS and CDR2 as YDEGEE. The DNA of the CDR3 is TGTGCCAGCAGCTTGGCAGGGGGGCCGAAAGAGACCCAGTACTTC. Its protein product is CASSLAGGPKETQYF.

This rearrangement joins TRBV5-1 to TRBJ2-1; the match to TRBD2 covers 13 bases. The CDR3 is 16 residues long. V dropped 4 bases and J dropped 3; count of bases not matched to a gene: 4. Germline CDR1 and CDR2: SGHRS and YFSETQ. The CDR3 bases are TGCGCCAGCAGCCCTCGGACTAGCGGGGGCTACAATGAGCAGTTCTTC. Translated: CASSPRTSGGYNEQFF.

The CDR3 DNA follows: TGTGCCAGCAGTGAACAGACGAACACTGAAGCTTTCTTT. Its translation is CASSEQTNTEAFF. This sequence joins TRBV6-4 and TRBJ1-1; D is ambiguous. V was cut by 3 bases and J by 1 base, with 6 bases left in between. Per germline, CDR1 MRHNA and CDR2 SNTAGT. The CDR3 sequence is 13 residues long.

The chain joins TRBV4-3 to TRBJ2-3; D is uncertain. Trimming pared 1 base from V and 5 bases from J, leaving 7 bases between. The CDR3 loop spans 13 amino acids. The germline gives CDR1 LGHNA, CDR2 YSLEER. CDR3 in DNA: TGCGCCAGCAGCCAAGGGTTGAGAGATACGCAGTATTTT. Its protein is CASSQGLRDTQYF.

The rearrangement uses TRBV7-2 and TRBJ2-3; TRBD2 aligns across 7 bases. The germline V gene has CDR1 SGHTA and CDR2 FQGNSA. J was trimmed by 2 bases and V by 4 bases; bases with no gene match: 9. The CDR3 covers 16 residues. The CDR3 is CASSYVLAGYTDTQYF. The DNA of the CDR3 is TGTGCCAGCAGCTACGTATTAGCGGGCTACACAGATACGCAGTATTTT.

J is TRBJ2-5 and V is TRBV20-1, with D maybe TRBD1 (6 bases). CDR1 is DFQATT and CDR2 is SNEGSKA in the germline V gene (reference sequence). The CDR3 is made up of 15 amino acids. Trimming pared 3 bases from V and 4 bases from J, leaving 18 bases between. The CDR3 sequence: CSASQGTARRETQYF. In DNA form, the CDR3 reads TGCAGTGCTAGTCAGGGGACGGCCCGGCGAGAGACCCAGTACTTC.

This clone was seen a single time. This chain joins TRBV10-3 and TRBJ1-4; 7 bases are shared with TRBD1. CDR3 length: 14 amino acids. Trimming removed 6 bases from V and 4 bases from J; junction bases left unmatched: 5. Per the germline V gene, CDR1 is ENHRY and CDR2 is SYGVKD. The CDR3 spells CAIRQGGVNEKLFF. The DNA of the CDR3 is TGTGCCATCAGGCAGGGGGGAGTTAATGAAAAACTGTTTTTT.

This clone was counted a single time. V usage is TRBV6-5 and J usage is TRBJ1-1, with D perhaps TRBD1 (5 bases). The CDR3 loop spans 13 amino acids. Trimming took 0 bases from V and 6 from J, leaving 8 bases between them. The germline V gene encodes CDR1 MNHEY and CDR2 SVGAGI. Here the CDR3 reads CASSYSRGAEAFF. For the CDR3, the DNA is TGTGCCAGCAGTTACTCACGGGGGGCTGAAGCTTTCTTT.

V is TRBV9 and J is TRBJ2-1; possibly TRBD2 for D (6 bases). V shed 6 bases and J shed 3 bases, with 13 bases lying between them. This CDR3 contains 14 residues. Germline lookup yields CDR1 SGDLS and CDR2 YYNGEE. CDR3 protein: CASNAGTYYNEQFF. In DNA, the CDR3 is TGTGCCAGCAACGCCGGGACTTACTACAATGAGCAGTTCTTC.

V and J are TRBV21-1 and TRBJ2-7; the table's D call TRBD1 went unverified against the DNA. TRBV21-1 represents a pseudogene. The CDR3 covers 14 residues. DNA for the CDR3: TGTGCCAGCAGCACACCGGGACAGGGCAACGAGCAGTACTTC. It translates to CASSTPGQGNEQYF.

V usage is TRBV7-2 and J usage is TRBJ2-5; TRBD2 agrees at 7 bases. CDR3 length: 15 amino acids. The ends lost 8 bases at V and 7 bases at J; junction bases unmatched: 16. The germline CDR1 and CDR2 sequences are SGHTA and FQGNSA. The CDR3 here is CASGLLAVPVGTQYF. Written as DNA, the CDR3 is TGTGCCAGCGGACTTCTAGCGGTACCCGTGGGGACCCAGTACTTC.

The V and J genes are TRBV5-1 and TRBJ2-5; D might be TRBD2 (6 bases). V lost 0 bases and J lost 5, with 23 bases in between. This CDR3 region has 18 residues. Germline CDR1 is SGHRS and CDR2 is YFSETQ. CDR3 DNA: TGCGCCAGCAGCTTGGGGCCCATCGCGGGGTCTCTGTTGGAGACCCAGTACTTC. The encoded protein is CASSLGPIAGSLLETQYF. The full variable domain, with the rest looked up from reference TRBV5-1 and TRBJ2-5, is KAGVTQTPRYLIKTRGQQVTLSCSPISGHRSVSWYQQTPGQGLQFLFEYFSETQRNKGNFPGRFSGRQFSNSRSEMNVSTLELGDSALYLCASSLGPIAGSLLETQYFGPGTRLLVL.

The chain has TRBV6-1 and TRBJ2-3, with 8 bases that match TRBD1. The CDR3 contains 16 residues. The V and J ends lost 3 bases and 4 bases, in that order; junction bases with no gene match: 9. Looked up from germline, CDR1 is MNHNS and CDR2 is SASEGT. The CDR3 bases are TGTGCCAGCAGTGACCAAATCCAGGGGGCGGCAGATACGCAGTATTTT. Its translation: CASSDQIQGAADTQYF.

In this sample, this clone turned up once. The V gene is TRBV27, the J gene TRBJ1-6; tentatively, D is TRBD1 (5 bases). V lost 0 bases, J lost 0 bases, and 12 bases lay in between. Germline V gene data show CDR1 as MNHEY and CDR2 as SMNVEV (reference sequence). The CDR3 has 18 amino acids. The CDR3 coding sequence is TGTGCCAGCAGTTTATCCCTGGGGGGGAGCTCCTATAATTCACCCCTCCACTTT. Its translation is CASSLSLGGSSYNSPLHF.

This rearrangement joins TRBV18 to TRBJ2-3, with 8 positions matching TRBD2. Germline lookup yields CDR1 KGHSH and CDR2 LQKENI. Losses at the gene ends were 9 bases for V and 4 bases for J; bases not matched to a gene: 9. The CDR3 is made up of 14 amino acids. CDR3: CASQPGGRSDTQYF. The DNA for the CDR3 is TGTGCCAGTCAGCCGGGAGGGCGCTCAGATACGCAGTATTTT.

This clone appeared a single time. The chain links TRBV4-1 to TRBJ2-1, with 9 positions matching TRBD1. The CDR3 has 16 amino acids. J was trimmed by 3 bases and V by 0 bases; bases with no gene match: 3. CDR1 MGHRA and CDR2 YSYEKL come from the germline V gene. Here the CDR3 DNA reads TGCGCCAGCAGCCAAGATCTGGACAGGGGCTACAATGAGCAGTTCTTC. Translated: CASSQDLDRGYNEQFF.